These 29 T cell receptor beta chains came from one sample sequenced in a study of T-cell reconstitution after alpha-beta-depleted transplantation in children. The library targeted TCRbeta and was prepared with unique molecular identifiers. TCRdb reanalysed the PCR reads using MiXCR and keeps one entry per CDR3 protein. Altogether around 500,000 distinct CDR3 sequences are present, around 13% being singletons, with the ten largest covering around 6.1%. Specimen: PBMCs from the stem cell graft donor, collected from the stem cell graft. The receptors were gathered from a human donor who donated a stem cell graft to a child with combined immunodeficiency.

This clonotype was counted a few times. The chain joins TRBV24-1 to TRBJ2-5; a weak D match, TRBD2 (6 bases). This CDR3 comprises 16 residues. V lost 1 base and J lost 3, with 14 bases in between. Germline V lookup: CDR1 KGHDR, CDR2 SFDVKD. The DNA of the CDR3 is TGTGCCACCAGTGATTTTGGAGGCCCGGGAGAAGAGACCCAGTACTTC. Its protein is CATSDFGGPGEETQYF.

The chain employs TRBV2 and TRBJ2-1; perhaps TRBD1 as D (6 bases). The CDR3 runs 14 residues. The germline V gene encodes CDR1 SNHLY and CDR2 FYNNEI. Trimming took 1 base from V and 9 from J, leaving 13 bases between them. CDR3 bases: TGTGCCAGCAGTGAAGTACTGGGGGCCCGTGAGCAGTTCTTC. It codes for CASSEVLGAREQFF.

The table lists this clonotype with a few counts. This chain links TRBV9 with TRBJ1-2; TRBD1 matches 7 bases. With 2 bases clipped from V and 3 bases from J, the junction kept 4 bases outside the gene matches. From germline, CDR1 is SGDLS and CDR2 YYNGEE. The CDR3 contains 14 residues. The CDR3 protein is CASSVDRVDYGYTF. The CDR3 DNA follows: TGTGCCAGCAGCGTCGACAGGGTTGACTATGGCTACACCTTC.

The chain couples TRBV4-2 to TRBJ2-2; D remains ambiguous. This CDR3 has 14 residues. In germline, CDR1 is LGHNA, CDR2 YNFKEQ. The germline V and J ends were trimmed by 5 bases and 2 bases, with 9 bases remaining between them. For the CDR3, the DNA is TGTGCCAGCAGCATAGGACGAAACACCGGGGAGCTGTTTTTT. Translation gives CASSIGRNTGELFF.

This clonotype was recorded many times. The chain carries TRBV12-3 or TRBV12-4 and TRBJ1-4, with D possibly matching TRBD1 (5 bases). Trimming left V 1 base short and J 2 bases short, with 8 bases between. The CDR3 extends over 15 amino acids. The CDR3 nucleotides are TGTGCCAGCAGTTTAGAAGCAGGGACTAATGAAAAACTGTTTTTT. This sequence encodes CASSLEAGTNEKLFF.

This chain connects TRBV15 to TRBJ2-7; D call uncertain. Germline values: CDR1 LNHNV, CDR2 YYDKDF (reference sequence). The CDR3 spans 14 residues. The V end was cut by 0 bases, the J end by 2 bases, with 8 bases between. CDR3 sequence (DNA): TGTGCCACCAGCAGAGACAGAGTCACCTACGAGCAGTACTTC. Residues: CATSRDRVTYEQYF.

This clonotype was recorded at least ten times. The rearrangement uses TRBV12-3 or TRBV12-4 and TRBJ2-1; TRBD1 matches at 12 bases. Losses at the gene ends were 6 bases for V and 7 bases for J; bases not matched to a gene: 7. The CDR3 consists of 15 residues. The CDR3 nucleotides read TGTGCCAGCAGCCTGATGGGACAGGGGGCTAATGAGCAGTTCTTC. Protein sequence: CASSLMGQGANEQFF.

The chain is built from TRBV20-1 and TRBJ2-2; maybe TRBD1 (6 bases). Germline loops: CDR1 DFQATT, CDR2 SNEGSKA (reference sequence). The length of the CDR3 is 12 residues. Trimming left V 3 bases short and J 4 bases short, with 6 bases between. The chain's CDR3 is CSARTGTGELFF. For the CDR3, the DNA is TGCAGTGCTAGGACAGGCACCGGGGAGCTGTTTTTT.

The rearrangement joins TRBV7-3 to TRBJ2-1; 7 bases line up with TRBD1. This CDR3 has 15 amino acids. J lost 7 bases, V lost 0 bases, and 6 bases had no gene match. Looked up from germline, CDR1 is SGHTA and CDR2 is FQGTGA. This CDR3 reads CASSLTSQGWNEQFF. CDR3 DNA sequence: TGTGCCAGCAGCTTAACATCACAGGGGTGGAATGAGCAGTTCTTC.

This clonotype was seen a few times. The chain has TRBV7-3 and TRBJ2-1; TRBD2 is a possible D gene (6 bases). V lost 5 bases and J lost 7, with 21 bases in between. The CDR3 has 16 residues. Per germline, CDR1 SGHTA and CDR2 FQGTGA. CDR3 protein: CASSPGGVAYLNEQFF. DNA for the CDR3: TGTGCCAGCAGCCCCGGCGGGGTAGCGTACCTGAATGAGCAGTTCTTC.

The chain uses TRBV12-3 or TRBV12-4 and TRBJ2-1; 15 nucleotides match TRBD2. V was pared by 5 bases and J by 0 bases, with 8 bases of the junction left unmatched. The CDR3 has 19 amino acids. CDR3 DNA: TGTGCCAGCAGTGGGGGACTAGCGGGAGGAACCAGCTCCTACAATGAGCAGTTCTTC. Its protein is CASSGGLAGGTSSYNEQFF.

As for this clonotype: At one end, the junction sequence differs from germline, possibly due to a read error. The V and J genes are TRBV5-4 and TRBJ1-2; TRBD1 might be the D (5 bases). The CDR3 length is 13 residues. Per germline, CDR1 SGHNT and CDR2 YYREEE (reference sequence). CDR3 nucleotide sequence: TGTGCCAGCAGGTTGGGGGGGAACTATGGCTACACCTTC. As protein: CASRLGGNYGYTF.

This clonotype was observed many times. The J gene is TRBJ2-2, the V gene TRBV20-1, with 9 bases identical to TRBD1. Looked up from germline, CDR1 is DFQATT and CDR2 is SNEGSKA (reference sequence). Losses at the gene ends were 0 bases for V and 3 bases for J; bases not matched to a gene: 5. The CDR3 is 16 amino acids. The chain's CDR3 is CSARDRDRADTGELFF. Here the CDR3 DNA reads TGCAGTGCTAGAGACCGGGACAGGGCAGACACCGGGGAGCTGTTTTTT.

CDR3 in amino acids: CASSPNSEGYNEQFF. The CDR3 DNA follows: TGTGCCAGCAGCCCTAATTCGGAGGGATACAATGAGCAGTTCTTC. This chain joins TRBV12-3 or TRBV12-4 and TRBJ2-1; D may be TRBD2 (6 bases). There are 15 residues in the CDR3. V was shortened by 6 bases and J by 4 bases, with 16 bases between the two germline ends.

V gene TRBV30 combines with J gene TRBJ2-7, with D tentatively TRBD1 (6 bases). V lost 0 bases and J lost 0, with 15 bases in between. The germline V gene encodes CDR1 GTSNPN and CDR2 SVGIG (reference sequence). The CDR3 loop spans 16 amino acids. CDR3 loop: CAWSVPQGTSSYEQYF. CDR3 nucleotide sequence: TGTGCCTGGAGTGTTCCCCAGGGGACCTCCTCCTACGAGCAGTACTTC.

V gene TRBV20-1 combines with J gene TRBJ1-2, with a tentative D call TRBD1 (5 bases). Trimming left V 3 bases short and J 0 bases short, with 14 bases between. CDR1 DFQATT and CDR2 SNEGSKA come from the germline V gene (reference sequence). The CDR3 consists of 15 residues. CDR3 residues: CSARDHRLTNYGYTF. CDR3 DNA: TGCAGTGCTAGGGACCACAGGTTAACTAACTATGGCTACACCTTC.

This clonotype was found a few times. CDR3 bases: TGTGCCAGCGGACAGGGCGCGGAAGCTTTCTTT. It encodes CASGQGAEAFF. The rearrangement joins TRBV12-3 or TRBV12-4 to TRBJ1-1; 8 bases line up with TRBD1. The CDR3 totals 11 residues. V shed 8 bases and J 8 bases; nucleotides not matched to a gene: 4.

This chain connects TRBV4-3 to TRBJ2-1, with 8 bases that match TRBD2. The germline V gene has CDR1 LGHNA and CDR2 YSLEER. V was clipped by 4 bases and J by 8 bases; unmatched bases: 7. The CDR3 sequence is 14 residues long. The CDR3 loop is CASSPSLAGHEQFF. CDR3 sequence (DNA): TGCGCCAGCAGCCCCTCGCTAGCGGGTCATGAGCAGTTCTTC.

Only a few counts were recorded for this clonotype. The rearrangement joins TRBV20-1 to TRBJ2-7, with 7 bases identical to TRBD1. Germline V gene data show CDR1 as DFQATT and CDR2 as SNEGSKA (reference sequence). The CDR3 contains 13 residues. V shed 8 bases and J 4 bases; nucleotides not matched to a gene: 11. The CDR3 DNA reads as TGCAGTCCGAACCGGGACAGAATGTACGAGCAGTACTTC. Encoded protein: CSPNRDRMYEQYF.

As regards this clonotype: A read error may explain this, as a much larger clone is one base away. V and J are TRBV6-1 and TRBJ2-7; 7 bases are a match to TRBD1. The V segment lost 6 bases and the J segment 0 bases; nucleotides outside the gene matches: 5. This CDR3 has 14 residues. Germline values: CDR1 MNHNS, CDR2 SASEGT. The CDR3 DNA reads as TGTGCCAGCAGAGCCGGGACAGACTCCTACGAGCAGTACTTC. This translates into CASRAGTDSYEQYF.

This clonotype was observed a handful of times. The CDR3 sequence is CASSSNRVEAFF. As DNA, the CDR3 is TGTGCCAGCAGCTCCAACAGGGTTGAAGCTTTCTTT. J is TRBJ1-1 and V is TRBV7-2, with D perhaps TRBD1 (6 bases). Trimming left V 4 bases short and J 7 bases short, with 10 bases between. Germline V gene data show CDR1 as SGHTA and CDR2 as FQGNSA. The CDR3 is 12 residues long.

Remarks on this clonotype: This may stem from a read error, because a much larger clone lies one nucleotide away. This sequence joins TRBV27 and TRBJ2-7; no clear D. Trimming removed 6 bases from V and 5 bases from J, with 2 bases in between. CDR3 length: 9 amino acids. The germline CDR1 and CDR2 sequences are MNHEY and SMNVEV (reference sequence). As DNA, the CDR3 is TGTGCCAGCAGGGACGAGCAGTACTTC. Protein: CASRDEQYF.

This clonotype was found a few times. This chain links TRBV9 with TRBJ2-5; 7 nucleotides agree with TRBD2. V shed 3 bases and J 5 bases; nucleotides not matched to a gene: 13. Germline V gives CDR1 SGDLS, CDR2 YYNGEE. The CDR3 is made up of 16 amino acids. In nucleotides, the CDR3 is TGTGCCAGCAGCGCCGGGGTTGACTGGGGAGGGGAGACCCAGTACTTC. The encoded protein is CASSAGVDWGGETQYF.

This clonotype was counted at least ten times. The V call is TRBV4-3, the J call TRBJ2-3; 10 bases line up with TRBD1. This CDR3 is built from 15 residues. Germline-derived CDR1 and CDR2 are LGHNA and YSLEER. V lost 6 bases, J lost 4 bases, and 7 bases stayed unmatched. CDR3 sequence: CASSSGTGVADTQYF. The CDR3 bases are TGCGCCAGCAGTTCCGGGACAGGGGTCGCAGATACGCAGTATTTT.

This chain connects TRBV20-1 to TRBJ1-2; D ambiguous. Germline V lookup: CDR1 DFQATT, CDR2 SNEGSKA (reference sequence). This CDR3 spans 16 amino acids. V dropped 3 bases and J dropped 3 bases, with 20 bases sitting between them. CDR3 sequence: CSARDVGEVSHYGYTF. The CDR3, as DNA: TGCAGTGCTAGGGACGTCGGGGAGGTCTCTCACTATGGCTACACCTTC.

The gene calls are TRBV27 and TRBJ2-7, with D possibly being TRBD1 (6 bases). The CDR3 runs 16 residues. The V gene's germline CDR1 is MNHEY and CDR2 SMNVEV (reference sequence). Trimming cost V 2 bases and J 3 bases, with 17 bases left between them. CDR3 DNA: TGTGCCAGCAGTTTAGTTCAAAGCAGGGGCATCTACGAGCAGTACTTC. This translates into CASSLVQSRGIYEQYF.

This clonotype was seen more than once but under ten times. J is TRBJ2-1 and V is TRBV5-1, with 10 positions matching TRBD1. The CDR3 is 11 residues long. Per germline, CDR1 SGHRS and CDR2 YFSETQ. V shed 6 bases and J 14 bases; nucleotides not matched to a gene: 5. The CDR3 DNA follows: TGCGCCAGCACAACGGGGACAGGGGAGTTCTTC. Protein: CASTTGTGEFF. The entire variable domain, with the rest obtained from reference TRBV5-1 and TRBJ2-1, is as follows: KAGVTQTPRYLIKTRGQQVTLSCSPISGHRSVSWYQQTPGQGLQFLFEYFSETQRNKGNFPGRFSGRQFSNSRSEMNVSTLELGDSALYLCASTTGTGEFFGPGTRLTVL.

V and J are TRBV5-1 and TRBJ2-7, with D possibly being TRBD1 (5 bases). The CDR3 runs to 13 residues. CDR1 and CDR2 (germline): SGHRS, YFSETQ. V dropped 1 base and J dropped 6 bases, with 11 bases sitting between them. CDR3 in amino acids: CASSLWQGPEQYF. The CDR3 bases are TGCGCCAGCAGCTTGTGGCAGGGCCCCGAGCAGTACTTC.

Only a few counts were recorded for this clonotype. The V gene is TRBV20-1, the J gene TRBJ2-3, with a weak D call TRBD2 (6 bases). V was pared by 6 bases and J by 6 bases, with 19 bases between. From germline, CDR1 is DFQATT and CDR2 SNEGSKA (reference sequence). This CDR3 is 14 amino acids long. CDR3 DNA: TGCAGTGCCCCTCCCCCCGCCCGGGGGGATACGCAGTATTTT. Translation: CSAPPPARGDTQYF.